The 2 T cell receptor beta chains reported below all come from one sample, sequenced in a study. TCRdb independently ran MiXCR on the RT-PCR reads; one entry per CDR3 protein. Among about 680,000 distinct CDR3 sequences listed, 11% to 15% were seen once. Specimen: memory CD4+ T cells from blood. The receptors were sampled from a female donor in good health, serving as a healthy control.

The sample holds a few counts of this clonotype. The chain employs TRBV20-1 and TRBJ1-2; D unclear. This CDR3 spans 11 amino acids. The V and J ends lost 2 bases and 5 bases respectively, with 6 bases between them. From germline, CDR1 is DFQATT and CDR2 SNEGSKA (reference sequence). This CDR3 is CSARWIYGYTF. The CDR3 nucleotides read TGCAGTGCTAGATGGATTTATGGCTACACCTTC.

Only a few counts were recorded for this clonotype. The gene calls are TRBV4-3 and TRBJ2-3, with 14 bases fitting TRBD2. The germline V gene has CDR1 LGHNA and CDR2 YSLEER. Losses at the gene ends were 1 base for V and 4 bases for J; bases not matched to a gene: 10. CDR3 size: 19 residues. The DNA for the CDR3 is TGCGCCAGCAGCCAAGTCCTGTTCTCGGGACTAGCGGGAGCAGATACGCAGTATTTT. This gives the protein CASSQVLFSGLAGADTQYF.